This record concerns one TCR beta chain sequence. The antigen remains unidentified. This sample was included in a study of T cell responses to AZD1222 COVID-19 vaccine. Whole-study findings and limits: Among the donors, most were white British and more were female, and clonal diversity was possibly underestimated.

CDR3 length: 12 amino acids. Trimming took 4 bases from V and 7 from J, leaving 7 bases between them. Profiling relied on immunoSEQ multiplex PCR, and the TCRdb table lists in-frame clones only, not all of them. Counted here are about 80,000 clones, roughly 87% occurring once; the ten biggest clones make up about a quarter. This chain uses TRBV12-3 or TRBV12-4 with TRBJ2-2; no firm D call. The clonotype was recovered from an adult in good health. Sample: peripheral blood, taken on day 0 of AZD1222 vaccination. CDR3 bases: TGTGCCAGCAGTTATATTTTCGGGGAGCTGTTTTTT. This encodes CASSYIFGELFF.